The T cell receptor beta chain under discussion was sequenced for a study of OX40 agonist ivuxolimab in advanced cancers. Germline loops: CDR1 MNHEY, CDR2 SVGAGI. The CDR3 length is 13 residues. V dropped 6 bases and J dropped 4; count of bases not matched to a gene: 6. Study observations and caveats: CD4+ and CD8+ blood T cells expanded clonally by week 6 at 0.1 to 3.0 mg/kg. The antigen specificity of the peripheral T cells (those that were expanded) was not determined. CD8+ T cells averaged more expanded clones than CD4+.

The method was immunoSEQ multiplex PCR; TCRdb's version includes in-frame clones alone and lacks a portion of them. The repertoire includes 50,000 to 85,000 clones, 85% of them detected once, and about 4.1% sits in the top ten. A word on this clone: Its antigen is currently unknown.

The specimen was CD4+ or CD8+ T cells sorted from blood, collected in a trial of the OX40 agonist ivuxolimab. This TCR derives from an adult with an advanced solid tumor such as melanoma, head and neck, liver or kidney cancer. V and J are TRBV6-5 and TRBJ2-7, with 7 nucleotides matching TRBD2. The CDR3 coding sequence is TGTGCCAGCAGGGACGGCGGGGGATACGAGCAGTACTTC. It codes for CASRDGGGYEQYF.